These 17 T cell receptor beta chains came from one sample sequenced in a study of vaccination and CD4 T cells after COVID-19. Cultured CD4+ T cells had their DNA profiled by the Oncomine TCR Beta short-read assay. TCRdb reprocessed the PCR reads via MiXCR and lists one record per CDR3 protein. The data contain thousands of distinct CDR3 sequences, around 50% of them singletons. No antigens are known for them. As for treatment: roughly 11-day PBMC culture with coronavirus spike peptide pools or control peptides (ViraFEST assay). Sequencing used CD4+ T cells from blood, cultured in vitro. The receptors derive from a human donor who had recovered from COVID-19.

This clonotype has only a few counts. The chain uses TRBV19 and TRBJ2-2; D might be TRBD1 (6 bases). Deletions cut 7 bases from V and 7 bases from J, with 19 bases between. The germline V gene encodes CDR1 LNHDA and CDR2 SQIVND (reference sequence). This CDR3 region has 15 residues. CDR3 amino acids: CASTPGTTGFGELFF. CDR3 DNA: TGTGCCAGTACCCCGGGGACGACAGGATTCGGGGAGCTGTTTTTT.

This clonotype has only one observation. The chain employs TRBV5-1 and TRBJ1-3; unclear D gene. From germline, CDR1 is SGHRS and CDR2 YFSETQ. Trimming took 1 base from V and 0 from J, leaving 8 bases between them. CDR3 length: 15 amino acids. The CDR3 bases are TGCGCCAGCAGCTTGCGGCCGAGCTCTGGAAACACCATATATTTT. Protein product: CASSLRPSSGNTIYF.

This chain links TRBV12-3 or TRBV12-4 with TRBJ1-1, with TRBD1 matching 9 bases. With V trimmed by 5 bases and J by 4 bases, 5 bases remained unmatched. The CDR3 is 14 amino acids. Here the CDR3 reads CASSPSTGGTEAFF. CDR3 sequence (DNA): TGTGCCAGCAGTCCCTCGACAGGGGGCACTGAAGCTTTCTTT.

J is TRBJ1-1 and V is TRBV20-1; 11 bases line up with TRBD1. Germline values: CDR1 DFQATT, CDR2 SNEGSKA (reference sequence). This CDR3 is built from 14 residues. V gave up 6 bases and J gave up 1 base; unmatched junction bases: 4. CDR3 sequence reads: CSALDRGRNTEAFF. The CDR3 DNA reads TGCAGTGCCTTGGACAGGGGGCGGAACACTGAAGCTTTCTTT.

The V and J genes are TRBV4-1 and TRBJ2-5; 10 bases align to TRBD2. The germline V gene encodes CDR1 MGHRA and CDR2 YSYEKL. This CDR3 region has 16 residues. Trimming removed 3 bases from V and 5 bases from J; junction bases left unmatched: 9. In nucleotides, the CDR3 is TGCGCCAGCAGCCATAAAAGCCTAGCGGGAGTCGAGACCCAGTACTTC. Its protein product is CASSHKSLAGVETQYF.

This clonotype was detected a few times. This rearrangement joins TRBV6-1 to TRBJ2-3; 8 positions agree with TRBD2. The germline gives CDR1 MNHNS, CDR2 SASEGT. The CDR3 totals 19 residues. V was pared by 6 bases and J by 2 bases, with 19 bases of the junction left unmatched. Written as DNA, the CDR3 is TGTGCCAGCAGGCGCTATAGTGGTGTTAGCGGGATGATCACAGATACGCAGTATTTT. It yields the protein CASRRYSGVSGMITDTQYF.

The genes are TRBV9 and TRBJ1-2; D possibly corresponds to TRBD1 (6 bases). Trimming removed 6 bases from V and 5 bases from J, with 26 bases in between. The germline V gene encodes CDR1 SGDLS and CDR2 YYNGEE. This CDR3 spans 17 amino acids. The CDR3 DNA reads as TGTGCCAGCACCCTGACCATGAAGCCCCGAGGGGGTTATGGCTACACCTTC. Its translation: CASTLTMKPRGGYGYTF.

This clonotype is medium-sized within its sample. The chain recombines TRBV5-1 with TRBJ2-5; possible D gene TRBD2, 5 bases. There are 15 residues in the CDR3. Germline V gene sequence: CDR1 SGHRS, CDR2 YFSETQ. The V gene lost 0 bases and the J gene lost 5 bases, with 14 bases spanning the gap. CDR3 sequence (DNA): TGCGCCAGCAGCTTGGCGGCTAGCCCTGAGGAGACCCAGTACTTC. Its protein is CASSLAASPEETQYF.

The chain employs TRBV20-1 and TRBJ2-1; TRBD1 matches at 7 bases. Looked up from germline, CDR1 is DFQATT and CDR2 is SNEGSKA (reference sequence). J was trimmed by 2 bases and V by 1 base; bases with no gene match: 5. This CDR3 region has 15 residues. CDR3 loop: CSARAPGTAYNEQFF. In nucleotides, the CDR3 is TGCAGTGCTAGAGCCCCTGGGACAGCCTACAATGAGCAGTTCTTC.

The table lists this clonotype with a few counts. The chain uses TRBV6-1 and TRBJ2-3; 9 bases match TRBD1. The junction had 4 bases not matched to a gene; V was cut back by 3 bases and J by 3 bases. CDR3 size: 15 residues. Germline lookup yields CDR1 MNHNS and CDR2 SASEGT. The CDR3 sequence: CASSDYRGRTDTQYF. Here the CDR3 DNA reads TGTGCCAGCAGTGATTACAGGGGGCGGACAGATACGCAGTATTTT.

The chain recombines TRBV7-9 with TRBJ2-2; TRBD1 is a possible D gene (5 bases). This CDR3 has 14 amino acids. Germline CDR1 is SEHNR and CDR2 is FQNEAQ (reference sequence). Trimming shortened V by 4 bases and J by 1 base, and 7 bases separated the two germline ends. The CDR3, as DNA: TGTGCCAGCAGCTATGACAGGAACACCGGGGAGCTGTTTTTT. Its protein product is CASSYDRNTGELFF. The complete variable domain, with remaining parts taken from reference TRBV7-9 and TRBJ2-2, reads DTGVSQNPRHKITKRGQNVTFRCDPISEHNRLYWYRQTLGQGPEFLTYFQNEAQLEKSRLLSDRFSAERPKGSFSTLEIQRTEQGDSAMYLCASSYDRNTGELFFGEGSRLTVL.

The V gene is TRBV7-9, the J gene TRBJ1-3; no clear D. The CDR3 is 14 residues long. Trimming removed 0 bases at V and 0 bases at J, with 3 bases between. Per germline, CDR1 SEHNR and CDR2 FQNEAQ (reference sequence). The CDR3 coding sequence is TGTGCCAGCAGCTTAGCGGGCTCTGGAAACACCATATATTTT. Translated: CASSLAGSGNTIYF.

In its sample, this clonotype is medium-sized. CDR3: CASSLRGENIQYF. DNA of the CDR3: TGTGCCAGCAGCCTCCGGGGCGAAAACATTCAGTACTTC. The V gene is TRBV7-2, the J gene TRBJ2-4; the D gene could be TRBD1 or TRBD2 (5 bases each). V gave up 5 bases and J gave up 5 bases, with 10 bases separating them. CDR1 and CDR2 (germline): SGHTA, FQGNSA. The CDR3 spans 13 residues.

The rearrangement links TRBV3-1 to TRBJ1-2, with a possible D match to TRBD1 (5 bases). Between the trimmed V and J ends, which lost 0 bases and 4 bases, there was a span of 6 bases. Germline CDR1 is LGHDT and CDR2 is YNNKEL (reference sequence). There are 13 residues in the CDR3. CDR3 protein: CASSQDRVYGYTF. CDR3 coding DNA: TGTGCCAGCAGCCAAGACAGGGTCTATGGCTACACCTTC.

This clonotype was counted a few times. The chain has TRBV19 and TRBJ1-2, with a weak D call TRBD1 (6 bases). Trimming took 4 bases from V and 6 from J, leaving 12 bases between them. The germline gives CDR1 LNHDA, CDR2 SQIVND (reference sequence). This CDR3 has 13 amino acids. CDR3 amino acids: CASSNAGEDGYTF. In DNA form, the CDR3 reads TGTGCCAGTAGTAATGCAGGGGAGGATGGCTACACCTTC. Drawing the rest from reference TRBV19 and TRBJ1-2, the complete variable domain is DGGITQSPKYLFRKEGQNVTLSCEQNLNHDAMYWYRQDPGQGLRLIYYSQIVNDFQKGDIAEGYSVSREKKESFPLTVTSAQKNPTAFYLCASSNAGEDGYTFGSGTRLTVV.

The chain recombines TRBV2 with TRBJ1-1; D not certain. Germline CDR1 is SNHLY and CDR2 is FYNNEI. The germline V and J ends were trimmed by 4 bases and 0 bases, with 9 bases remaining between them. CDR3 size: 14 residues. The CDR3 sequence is CASSASGVNTEAFF. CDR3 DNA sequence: TGTGCCAGCAGTGCTTCCGGGGTGAACACTGAAGCTTTCTTT.

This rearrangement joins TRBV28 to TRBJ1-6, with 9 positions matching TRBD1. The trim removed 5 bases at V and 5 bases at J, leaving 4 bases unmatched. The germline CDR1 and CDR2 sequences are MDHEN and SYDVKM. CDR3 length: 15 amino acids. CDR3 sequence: CASSGGQGNNSPLHF. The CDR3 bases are TGTGCCAGCAGTGGGGGACAGGGAAATAATTCACCCCTCCACTTT.